A selection of T cell receptor beta chains follows, all from one sample in a study of blood T cell repertoires in COVID-19. TCRdb's copy holds only in-frame clones and misses some; the assay was immunoSEQ multiplex PCR. The data show a few hundred thousand clones, with roughly 80% seen just once and around 9.3% held by the top ten. The sample consisted of peripheral blood. These receptors all stem from an elderly woman with acute or convalescent COVID-19. The CDR3 runs from the conserved cysteine through the conserved F or W. The D gene is left open where the match is weak. The size entry is marked missing in some rows and otherwise reads once, few, many or a size class.

few | - | TRBJ2-1 | TRBV9 | CASSPPLGGEQFF | TGTGCCAGCAGCCCACCCCTAGGGGGTGAGCAGTTCTTC
- | TRBD1 | TRBJ1-1 | TRBV7-9 | CASSLPPRGTGENTEAFF | TGTGCCAGCAGCTTACCCCCCCGCGGGACAGGGGAGAACACTGAAGCTTTCTTT
- | - | TRBJ1-1 | TRBV5-1 | CASSLTQGNTEAFF | TGCGCCAGCAGCTTGACGCAGGGGAACACTGAAGCTTTCTTT
- | TRBD2 | TRBJ2-3 | TRBV6-6 | CASSWGLAGRTDTQYF | TGTGCCAGCAGTTGGGGACTAGCGGGACGCACAGATACGCAGTATTTT
- | - | TRBJ2-1 | TRBV11-3 | CASSFNPNSGNEQFF | TGTGCCAGCAGCTTTAACCCAAACTCGGGCAATGAGCAGTTCTTC
few | TRBD1 | TRBJ1-5 | TRBV27 | CASRDGTGSHQPQHF | TGTGCCAGCAGGGACGGGACAGGGTCCCACCAGCCCCAGCATTTT
- | - | TRBJ2-1 | TRBV11-1 | CASSQGGATNEQFF | TGTGCCAGCAGCCAAGGGGGGGCGACCAATGAGCAGTTCTTC
- | TRBD1 | TRBJ2-2 | TRBV6-5 | CASSLDRGTGELFF | TGTGCCAGCAGCTTAGACAGGGGGACCGGGGAGCTGTTTTTT
- | TRBD2 | TRBJ2-2 | TRBV28 | CASSKLAGGPAGELFF | TGTGCCAGCAGTAAATTAGCGGGAGGGCCGGCCGGGGAGCTGTTTTTT
- | - | TRBJ1-6 | TRBV3-1/TRBV3-2 | CASSQRGHNSPLHF | TGTGCCAGCAGCCAGCGGGGGCATAATTCACCCCTCCACTTT
- | - | TRBJ1-6 | TRBV11-2 | CASSLSGAGESPLHF | TGTGCCAGCAGCTTGAGTGGGGCAGGGGAATCACCCCTCCACTTT
- | - | TRBJ1-1 | TRBV6-4 | CASSEDTNTEAFF | TGTGCCAGCAGTGAGGACACCAACACTGAAGCTTTCTTT
few | TRBD1 | TRBJ1-2 | TRBV6-1 | CASSDPGQGGYGYTF | TGTGCCAGCAGTGACCCTGGACAGGGTGGCTATGGCTACACCTTC
once | TRBD1 | TRBJ1-1 | TRBV7-3 | CASSKDRGNTEAFF | TGTGCCAGCAGTAAGGACAGGGGGAACACTGAAGCTTTCTTT
- | TRBD2 | TRBJ2-1 | TRBV5-1 | CASSLATSGGVNEQFF | TGCGCCAGCAGCTTGGCAACTAGCGGGGGGGTCAATGAGCAGTTCTTC
few | - | TRBJ1-2 | TRBV21-1 | CAPSGESSYGYTF | TGTGCCCCATCCGGGGAATCGAGCTATGGCTACACCTTC
- | - | TRBJ2-3 | TRBV24-1 | CATSDWAWGTDTQYF | TGTGCCACCAGTGATTGGGCGTGGGGCACAGATACGCAGTATTTT
- | TRBD1 | TRBJ2-7 | TRBV19 | CASSISGTATYEQYF | TGTGCCAGTAGTATATCAGGGACAGCAACTTACGAGCAGTACTTC
- | - | TRBJ2-4 | TRBV5-1 | CASSLAGQSDIQYF | TGCGCCAGCAGCTTGGCGGGACAAAGCGACATTCAGTACTTC
few | - | TRBJ2-1 | TRBV4-2 | CASRSLAGGNEQFF | TGTGCCAGCCGGAGCCTAGCCGGGGGTAATGAGCAGTTCTTC
- | TRBD1 | TRBJ1-1 | TRBV18 | CASSPGQGTNTEAFF | TGTGCCAGCTCACCCGGACAGGGAACGAACACTGAAGCTTTCTTT
- | - | TRBJ1-1 | TRBV4-1 | CASSQGARKNTEAFF | TGCGCCAGCAGCCAAGGCGCCAGGAAAAACACTGAAGCTTTCTTT
- | - | TRBJ2-1 | TRBV6-5 | CASSPSVYNEQFF | TGTGCCAGCAGCCCATCAGTCTACAATGAGCAGTTCTTC
- | - | TRBJ2-3 | TRBV18 | CASSPKLGARTDTQYF | TGTGCCAGCTCACCGAAGCTGGGGGCCAGGACAGATACGCAGTATTTT
- | - | TRBJ2-7 | TRBV9 | CASSVGGEDEQYF | TGTGCCAGCAGCGTAGGGGGGGAGGACGAGCAGTACTTC
- | TRBD1 | TRBJ2-7 | TRBV2 | CASMPDRVNSEQYF | TGTGCCAGCATGCCGGACAGGGTTAACAGCGAGCAGTACTTC
many | TRBD2 | TRBJ2-1 | TRBV9 | CASSVAYGSGRYNEQFF | TGTGCCAGCAGCGTAGCTTACGGTAGCGGGAGATACAATGAGCAGTTCTTC
- | - | TRBJ1-2 | TRBV7-9 | CASSLRSGLGYTF | TGTGCCAGCAGCCTAAGATCTGGGCTTGGCTACACCTTC
once | - | TRBJ1-2 | TRBV19 | CASSIQRGREGYTF | TGTGCCAGTAGTATCCAAAGAGGGCGGGAAGGCTACACCTTC
- | - | TRBJ2-2 | TRBV7-3 | CASSLGARNTGELFF | TGTGCCAGCAGCCTAGGTGCCAGAAACACCGGGGAGCTGTTTTTT
- | TRBD1 | TRBJ2-3 | TRBV24-1 | CATSDTDRASTDTQYF | TGTGCCACCAGTGATACGGACAGGGCCTCCACAGATACGCAGTATTTT
once | - | TRBJ2-1 | TRBV19 | CAGFRGGNEQFF | TGTGCCGGATTTAGGGGGGGAAATGAGCAGTTCTTC
- | TRBD1 | TRBJ2-7 | TRBV6-1 | CASSQAPRTGTNEQYF | TGTGCCAGCAGTCAAGCCCCGAGGACAGGGACAAACGAGCAGTACTTC
- | TRBD2 | TRBJ2-1 | TRBV30 | CAWSRASGGRDEQFF | TGTGCCTGGAGTCGAGCTAGCGGGGGCCGGGATGAGCAGTTCTTC
- | - | TRBJ2-1 | TRBV3-1/TRBV3-2 | CASSQVARLYNEQFF | TGTGCCAGCAGCCAAGTGGCGAGACTTTACAATGAGCAGTTCTTC
- | - | TRBJ2-1 | TRBV29-1 | CSVSDYNEQFF | TGCAGCGTTTCAGACTACAATGAGCAGTTCTTC
- | - | TRBJ2-5 | TRBV25-1 | CASSEQGWETQYF | TGTGCCAGCAGTGAACAGGGGTGGGAGACCCAGTACTTC
- | TRBD1 | TRBJ1-1 | TRBV29-1 | CSVGTGGTEAFF | TGCAGCGTGGGGACAGGGGGAACTGAAGCTTTCTTT
- | - | TRBJ1-2 | TRBV19 | CASTGGRYYGYTF | TGTGCCAGTACGGGGGGCAGGTACTATGGCTACACCTTC
- | - | TRBJ2-1 | TRBV7-9 | CASSSTSRLLNEQFF | TGTGCCAGCAGCTCCACTAGCCGCCTTCTGAATGAGCAGTTCTTC
once | - | TRBJ1-4 | TRBV10-3 | CAISETGPEKLFF | TGTGCCATCAGTGAAACAGGGCCTGAAAAACTGTTTTTT
- | TRBD2 | TRBJ2-3 | TRBV10-1 | CASSEIGGSRTDTQYF | TGCGCCAGCAGTGAGATCGGGGGGAGTAGAACAGATACGCAGTATTTT
- | - | TRBJ2-2 | TRBV7-9 | CASSLAEGELFF | TGTGCCAGCAGCTTAGCGGAGGGGGAGCTGTTTTTT
- | TRBD2 | TRBJ2-4 | TRBV5-6 | CASSKALAGVDKNIQYF | TGTGCCAGCAGCAAAGCACTAGCGGGAGTTGACAAAAACATTCAGTACTTC
- | - | TRBJ1-2 | TRBV30 | CAWSVGGDYGYTF | TGTGCCTGGAGTGTAGGGGGGGACTATGGCTACACCTTC
- | - | TRBJ1-2 | TRBV7-2 | CASSLNAVGQGYGYTF | TGTGCCAGCAGCTTAAATGCTGTTGGCCAGGGCTATGGCTACACCTTC
- | - | TRBJ2-3 | TRBV6-5 | CASSSRADTQYF | TGTGCCAGCAGTTCCCGAGCAGATACGCAGTATTTT
- | - | TRBJ2-3 | TRBV7-9 | CASSPRQEPFGTDTQYF | TGTGCCAGCAGCCCCAGACAGGAGCCGTTCGGGACAGATACGCAGTATTTT
- | TRBD2 | TRBJ2-5 | TRBV19 | CASMMGLGPGTQYF | TGTGCCAGTATGATGGGACTAGGCCCCGGGACCCAGTACTTC
- | TRBD1 | TRBJ1-2 | TRBV6-4 | CASSPGQGRGYGYTF | TGTGCCAGCAGTCCCGGACAGGGACGGGGCTATGGCTACACCTTC
- | TRBD2 | TRBJ2-2 | TRBV9 | CASSVGSGANTGELFF | TGTGCCAGCAGCGTAGGCAGCGGGGCGAACACCGGGGAGCTGTTTTTT
- | - | TRBJ1-1 | TRBV3-1/TRBV3-2 | CASSQDESRQAFF | TGTGCCAGCAGCCAAGATGAGAGCAGGCAAGCTTTCTTT
- | TRBD2 | TRBJ2-1 | TRBV27 | CASSRTGGASYNEQFF | TGTGCCAGCAGTCGCACGGGGGGGGCCTCCTACAATGAGCAGTTCTTC
- | TRBD1 | TRBJ2-1 | TRBV30 | CAWSTPTTGGSDEQFF | TGTGCCTGGAGTACCCCGACTACAGGGGGCTCGGATGAGCAGTTCTTC